This T cell receptor (beta chain) derives from a study of cytomegalovirus exposure and HLA in healthy donors. About the study: Previous work identified roughly 120 million unique TCR beta sequences from around 200 million T cells. Among some 400 genotyped donors, about 83% fell in the Caucasian-associated ancestry cluster.

Whereas donors were nominally healthy upon sampling, unrecorded immune exposures were probable. Study findings and constraints: Compared with the approximately 680-donor mean, an Asian-associated ancestry cluster reportedly had fewer N-insertions, according to a later analysis.

PCR amplification relied on 60 Vbeta primers (plus 13 Jbeta primers). Sequencing was performed with immunoSEQ multiplex PCR; in TCRdb, only in-frame clones are kept and a portion is missing. Of about 100,000 clones in the sample, 81% were seen once. A remark on this clone: Its antigen is undetermined.

Unmatched junction bases numbered 12, after V lost 4 bases and J lost 5 bases. CDR1 SGDLS and CDR2 YYNGEE come from the germline V gene. CDR3 length: 17 amino acids. This receptor was taken from a man younger than 40 in good health and CMV-seronegative. The specimen was PBMCs. The V call is TRBV9, the J call TRBJ2-5; TRBD1 matches at 12 bases. As DNA, the CDR3 is TGTGCCAGCAGCCCGCGAGGGGACAGGGGGCTTTGGGAGACCCAGTACTTC. Translating gives CASSPRGDRGLWETQYF.